These 24 T cell receptor beta chains originate from one sample sequenced in a study of blood T cell repertoires in COVID-19. Method: immunoSEQ multiplex PCR; TCRdb's copy keeps in-frame clones and lacks some. The sample lists hundreds of thousands of clones, around 86% occurring once. Material: peripheral blood. The receptors come from a man between 60 and 70 years old with acute or convalescent COVID-19.

This clone showed up many times. The chain joins TRBV11-2 to TRBJ1-2; 8 nucleotides line up with TRBD1. The CDR3 extends over 18 amino acids. Trimming at V came to 4 bases and at J to 5 bases, leaving 18 bases not matched to a gene. CDR1 SGHAT and CDR2 FQNNGV come from the germline V gene. CDR3 residues: CASSSLGQGAGGRYGYTF. Here the CDR3 DNA reads TGTGCCAGCAGCTCCCTCGGGCAAGGGGCAGGGGGCCGATATGGCTACACCTTC.

The V call is TRBV19, the J call TRBJ2-1, with 16 bases identical to TRBD2. This CDR3 region has 16 residues. Germline CDR1 reads LNHDA; CDR2 reads SQIVND (reference sequence). J was trimmed by 7 bases and V by 8 bases; bases with no gene match: 8. CDR3 DNA sequence: TGTGCCAGTGCGGGACTAGCGGGGGGGCCCAGGAATGAGCAGTTCTTC. The encoded protein is CASAGLAGGPRNEQFF.

The V and J genes are TRBV20-1 and TRBJ2-1; possible D gene TRBD2, 5 bases. Trimming removed 3 bases at V and 11 bases at J, with 11 bases between. Germline CDR1 reads DFQATT; CDR2 reads SNEGSKA (reference sequence). The CDR3 has 11 amino acids. CDR3 in DNA: TGCAGTGCTAGTTTGTCGGGGAAGCAGTTCTTC. This translates into CSASLSGKQFF.

The chain has TRBV18 and TRBJ1-4, with D possibly TRBD1 on 6 matching bases. Germline CDR1 and CDR2: KGHSH and LQKENI. The CDR3 extends over 18 amino acids. V was cut by 3 bases and J by 0 bases, with 17 bases left in between. The CDR3 nucleotides are TGTGCCAGCTCACCGAATTTACAGGGCCGTGCAACTAATGAAAAACTGTTTTTT. Protein sequence: CASSPNLQGRATNEKLFF.

The chain recombines TRBV14 with TRBJ1-1, with TRBD1 as a possible D gene (5 bases). Germline V gives CDR1 SGHDN, CDR2 FVKESK. Trimming removed 4 bases at V and 5 bases at J, with 14 bases between. This CDR3 is 14 amino acids long. The CDR3 region has the DNA TGTGCCAGCAGCCCGTACGTCCGGGGGACTGAAGCTTTCTTT. Translating it yields CASSPYVRGTEAFF.

This sequence joins TRBV6-1 and TRBJ1-3; D remains unclear. Germline loops: CDR1 MNHNS, CDR2 SASEGT. V dropped 0 bases and J dropped 3 bases, with 6 bases sitting between them. The CDR3 is 14 residues long. CDR3 coding DNA: TGTGCCAGCAGTGAAGCGTCATTTGGAAACACCATATATTTT. As protein: CASSEASFGNTIYF.

The genes are TRBV3-1 (or the pseudogene TRBV3-2) and TRBJ2-2; 7 bases map to TRBD1. This CDR3 comprises 16 residues. The trim removed 2 bases at V and 7 bases at J, leaving 10 bases unmatched. In germline, CDR1 is LGHDT, CDR2 YNNKEL (reference sequence). The CDR3 region is CASSQHASGGSGELFF. Written as DNA, the CDR3 is TGTGCCAGCAGCCAACATGCCTCAGGGGGAAGCGGGGAGCTGTTTTTT.

This chain joins TRBV7-7 and TRBJ2-1; D gene ambiguous. Looked up from germline, CDR1 is SSHAT and CDR2 is FNYEAQ (reference sequence). The CDR3 length is 15 residues. Trimming took 10 bases from V and 2 from J, leaving 18 bases between them. CDR3 DNA sequence: TGTGCCACCCTGGAGCCCGAAGCCACCTACAATGAGCAGTTCTTC. Protein sequence: CATLEPEATYNEQFF.

With regard to this clone: This sample includes further DNA sequences coding for the same CDR3. The chain has TRBV6-5 and TRBJ1-5, with D maybe TRBD1 (6 bases). V lost 6 bases and J lost 1, with 10 bases in between. Germline assignment: CDR1 MNHEY and CDR2 SVGAGI. The length of the CDR3 is 14 residues. DNA of the CDR3: TGTGCCAGCAGACCCGACAGGAGCAATCAGCCCCAGCATTTT. Translating gives CASRPDRSNQPQHF.

This chain uses TRBV9 with TRBJ2-3, with 8 bases lining up with TRBD2. The germline CDR1 and CDR2 sequences are SGDLS and YYNGEE. The CDR3 is made up of 15 amino acids. V lost 4 bases, J lost 1 base, and 5 bases stayed unmatched. The CDR3 region is CASSPTGGGTDTQYF. In DNA, the CDR3 is TGTGCCAGCAGCCCGACGGGGGGGGGCACAGATACGCAGTATTTT.

The chain has TRBV7-9 and TRBJ2-3, with TRBD2 identical over 15 bases. The CDR3 sequence is 17 residues long. Looked up from germline, CDR1 is SEHNR and CDR2 is FQNEAQ (reference sequence). Trimming cost V 5 bases and J 1 base; bases outside gene matches: 4. As DNA, the CDR3 is TGTGCCAGCAGCCAAGGACTAGCGGGGGGGCGCACAGATACGCAGTATTTT. Residues: CASSQGLAGGRTDTQYF.

This clone was picked up many times. The genes are TRBV2 and TRBJ2-1, with D perhaps matching TRBD2 (6 bases). The CDR3 sequence is 15 residues long. Germline V CDR1 and CDR2: SNHLY, FYNNEI. Deletions cut 1 base from V and 5 bases from J, with 12 bases between. The CDR3 protein is CASSEVPRRDNEQFF. DNA for the CDR3: TGTGCCAGCAGTGAAGTTCCTCGGAGGGACAATGAGCAGTTCTTC. Full variable domain (rest looked up from reference TRBV2 and TRBJ2-1): EPEVTQTPSHQVTQMGQEVILRCVPISNHLYFYWYRQILGQKVEFLVSFYNNEISEKSEIFDDQFSVERPDGSNFTLKIRSTKLEDSAMYFCASSEVPRRDNEQFFGPGTRLTVL.

The chain has TRBV6-5 and TRBJ1-4; D is possibly TRBD1 (5 bases). The CDR3 totals 13 residues. CDR1 and CDR2 from the germline V gene are MNHEY and SVGAGI. The V gene lost 8 bases and the J gene lost 5 bases, with 12 bases spanning the gap. Here the CDR3 reads CASGATVNEKLFF. DNA for the CDR3: TGTGCCAGCGGGGCAACGGTAAATGAAAAACTGTTTTTT.

The rearrangement links TRBV18 to TRBJ1-2; D perhaps matches TRBD1 (6 bases). V was trimmed by 2 bases and J by 2 bases, leaving 12 bases between them. This CDR3 has 15 residues. Germline V gene sequence: CDR1 KGHSH, CDR2 LQKENI. The CDR3 bases are TGTGCCAGCTCACCAGGCTCAGGGGAGAACTATGGCTACACCTTC. This gives the protein CASSPGSGENYGYTF.

The rearrangement joins TRBV19 to TRBJ2-2; TRBD2 matches at 7 bases. CDR1 is LNHDA, CDR2 SQIVND, per germline (reference sequence). The CDR3 is made up of 14 amino acids. V trimming: 5 bases; J trimming: 6 bases; junction bases outside the gene matches: 6. The CDR3 region is CASSGWDYAGELFF. For the CDR3, the DNA is TGTGCCAGTAGTGGGTGGGACTATGCCGGGGAGCTGTTTTTT.

This chain uses TRBV28 with TRBJ1-5, with TRBD1 matching 8 bases. The ends lost 6 bases at V and 3 bases at J; junction bases unmatched: 4. CDR1 is MDHEN and CDR2 is SYDVKM in the germline V gene. The CDR3 is 14 residues long. The CDR3 nucleotides read TGTGCCAGCAGCCAGACAGGGGCCAATCAGCCCCAGCATTTT. Translating it yields CASSQTGANQPQHF.

This chain joins TRBV19 and TRBJ1-4; the match to TRBD1 covers 8 bases. Germline V gene sequence: CDR1 LNHDA, CDR2 SQIVND (reference sequence). The CDR3 spans 13 residues. J gave up 8 bases and V 10 bases, and 9 bases lay outside the gene matches. CDR3 region: CATADRGGEKLFF. The CDR3 DNA is TGTGCCACCGCAGACAGGGGAGGAGAAAAACTGTTTTTT.

Here the CDR3 reads CASSPGGYGYTF. The CDR3 bases are TGTGCCAGCAGCCCCGGTGGCTATGGCTACACCTTC. The J gene is TRBJ1-2, the V gene TRBV7-9; D ambiguous. The CDR3 consists of 12 residues. CDR1 SEHNR and CDR2 FQNEAQ come from the germline V gene (reference sequence). V was cut by 5 bases and J by 4 bases, with 8 bases left in between.

The chain carries TRBV9 and TRBJ2-5; TRBD2 is a possible D gene (7 bases). Germline V gene sequence: CDR1 SGDLS, CDR2 YYNGEE. V shed 0 bases and J shed 2 bases, with 20 bases lying between them. The CDR3 consists of 18 residues. CDR3 coding DNA: TGTGCCAGCAGCGTAGCCACCCCCACGAGGGGGGGACAAGAGACCCAGTACTTC. Translation: CASSVATPTRGGQETQYF.

V gene TRBV6-5 combines with J gene TRBJ2-2, with 7 bases identical to TRBD2. Germline V CDR1 and CDR2: MNHEY, SVGAGI. This CDR3 contains 14 residues. V dropped 8 bases and J dropped 0; count of bases not matched to a gene: 3. Here the CDR3 reads CASRRGANTGELFF. CDR3 DNA sequence: TGTGCCAGCCGACGGGGGGCGAACACCGGGGAGCTGTTTTTT.

This clone was observed a single time. J is TRBJ1-1 and V is TRBV7-9; D is possibly TRBD1 (5 bases). CDR3 length: 13 residues. V lost 4 bases, J lost 5 bases, and 11 bases lay in between. Germline lookup yields CDR1 SEHNR and CDR2 FQNEAQ (reference sequence). CDR3 nucleotide sequence: TGTGCCAGCAGCTCATCGGGGGGTACTGAAGCTTTCTTT. Its translation: CASSSSGGTEAFF.

V and J are TRBV13 and TRBJ2-7, with 7 bases aligning to TRBD2. V shed 3 bases and J 2 bases; nucleotides not matched to a gene: 7. Germline assignment: CDR1 PRHDT and CDR2 FYEKMQ (reference sequence). CDR3 length equals 15 residues. In DNA, the CDR3 is TGTGCCAGCAGCTTGAGGTTCCGGGGGGCCTACGAGCAGTACTTC. Translation gives CASSLRFRGAYEQYF. The full variable domain, rest sourced from reference TRBV13 and TRBJ2-7, is AAGVIQSPRHLIKEKRETATLKCYPIPRHDTVYWYQQGPGQDPQFLISFYEKMQSDKGSIPDRFSAQQFSDYHSELNMSSLELGDSALYFCASSLRFRGAYEQYFGPGTRLTVT.

The chain carries TRBV25-1 and TRBJ1-2; D remains ambiguous. The CDR3 contains 17 residues. V lost 3 bases, J lost 3 bases, and 20 bases lay in between. From germline, CDR1 is MGHDK and CDR2 SYGVNS. The CDR3: CASSEFGWGMEDYGYTF. CDR3 DNA sequence: TGTGCCAGCAGTGAGTTCGGCTGGGGAATGGAGGACTATGGCTACACCTTC.

V and J are TRBV27 and TRBJ1-2; D is unresolved. Germline-derived CDR1 and CDR2 are MNHEY and SMNVEV (reference sequence). The CDR3 has 16 amino acids. The V gene lost 3 bases and the J gene lost 4 bases, with 18 bases spanning the gap. CDR3 in amino acids: CASSLSPRVDTYGYTF. The DNA for the CDR3 is TGTGCCAGCAGTTTGTCCCCCCGGGTTGATACCTATGGCTACACCTTC.